This T cell receptor beta chain was sequenced during a study of T cells in Graves' hyperthyroidism and ophthalmopathy. Study-wide results and caveats: Using 13 V-J features, a model discriminated ophthalmopathy from stable hyperthyroidism.

RNA transcripts provided the source from which TCR beta CDR3 regions were amplified. The TCR CDR3 was amplified in a first-round RT-PCR using the HTBI primer set. In TCRdb, the multiplex PCR reads were re-called with MiXCR into one record per CDR3 protein. The sample holds approximately 610,000 distinct CDR3 sequences, roughly 14% seen once. It was around 10 ml of fresh peripheral blood that supplied the PBMCs. Note on this clonotype: Its antigen is not known.

Trimming left V 4 bases short and J 3 bases short, with 15 bases between. Germline CDR1 MNHEY, CDR2 SVGAGI. This CDR3 has 15 amino acids. Sequenced: blood. The sequence was obtained from a middle-aged woman with Graves' ophthalmopathy. The chain employs TRBV6-5 and TRBJ2-5, with D possibly TRBD2 on 6 matching bases. CDR3 in DNA: TGTGCCAGCAGTTTTGGAGAGCGGGCAAAAGAGACCCAGTACTTC. Its translation: CASSFGERAKETQYF.